This TCR beta chain is from a study of blood T cell repertoires in COVID-19. Some clones are missing from TCRdb's copy, which holds only in-frame ones; the method was immunoSEQ multiplex PCR. The table lists a few hundred thousand clones, 85% of them singletons. The CDR3 loop spans 18 amino acids. Germline CDR1 KGHDR, CDR2 SFDVKD. Trimming at V came to 4 bases and at J to 0 bases, leaving 11 bases not matched to a gene. This sequence was found in a woman in her late teens or twenties with acute or convalescent COVID-19. The chain uses TRBV24-1 and TRBJ2-3, with 8 bases lining up with TRBD1. The sequenced sample consisted of peripheral blood. The CDR3 bases are TGTGCCACCAGTGACCCCACCTATTGGACAGGGAGCACAGATACGCAGTATTTT. Translating it yields CATSDPTYWTGSTDTQYF.